The 6 T cell receptor beta chains below all came from one sample that was sequenced in a study of tissue T cells after allogeneic stem cell transplantation. Produced via immunoSEQ multiplex PCR; TCRdb's table is partial and in-frame only. The data show fewer than 2,000 clones, around 76% seen once. Sequenced here: colon tissue, sampled at autopsy. Source of these receptors: a male patient aged 35 to 75 with steroid-refractory graft-versus-host disease after an allogeneic stem cell transplant. Part of the T cells may come from the graft donor.

This clone was counted once. V and J are TRBV19 and TRBJ2-7; D is undetermined. This CDR3 spans 14 amino acids. The germline gives CDR1 LNHDA, CDR2 SQIVND (reference sequence). Trimming pared 5 bases from V and 0 bases from J, leaving 11 bases between. The CDR3 sequence: CASSSRVPSYEQYF. The CDR3 DNA sequence: TGTGCCAGTAGTTCACGGGTTCCCTCCTACGAGCAGTACTTC.

The rearrangement joins TRBV6-5 to TRBJ1-2; D ambiguous. This CDR3 region has 12 residues. Trimming cost V 2 bases and J 10 bases, with 11 bases left between them. In germline, CDR1 is MNHEY, CDR2 SVGAGI. CDR3 nucleotide sequence: TGTGCCAGCAGTTACGTGCCGGGTTACTACACCTTC. It codes for CASSYVPGYYTF.

The sample holds one count of this clone. The V gene is TRBV7-3, the J gene TRBJ2-3, with D tentatively TRBD1 (7 bases). From germline, CDR1 is SGHTA and CDR2 FQGTGA. V was pared by 5 bases and J by 6 bases, with 18 bases between. The CDR3 length is 15 residues. The CDR3 bases are TGTGCCAGCAGCCGTCAGGGGGGCGGTGGGGATACGCAGTATTTT. Amino acid sequence: CASSRQGGGGDTQYF.

This chain uses TRBV7-3 with TRBJ2-7, with D tentatively TRBD1 or TRBD2 (5 bases each). CDR1 SGHTA and CDR2 FQGTGA come from the germline V gene. This CDR3 is built from 14 residues. Trimming took off 5 bases at V and 2 bases at J, with 13 bases between the two ends. CDR3 coding DNA: TGTGCCAGCAGCCGGGATGGGACGACCTACGAGCAGTACTTC. This encodes CASSRDGTTYEQYF.

The chain combines TRBV3-1 (or the pseudogene TRBV3-2) with TRBJ2-7; perhaps TRBD2 as D (6 bases). There are 16 residues in the CDR3. Per the germline V gene, CDR1 is LGHDT and CDR2 is YNNKEL (reference sequence). V was clipped by 5 bases and J by 0 bases, with 17 bases between them. The CDR3 bases are TGTGCCAGCAGCTATCTAGCGCCCCATAGCTCCTACGAGCAGTACTTC. The encoded protein is CASSYLAPHSSYEQYF.

This clone was picked up a small number of times. DNA of the CDR3: TGTGCCAGCAGCTTGTGGGGAACTGGAAACACCATATATTTT. Translation: CASSLWGTGNTIYF. J is TRBJ1-3 and V is TRBV5-4; D ambiguous. The CDR3 totals 14 residues. The V gene's germline CDR1 is SGHNT and CDR2 YYREEE (reference sequence). V was trimmed by 1 base and J by 2 bases, leaving 7 bases between them.